Each of the 18 T cell receptor beta chains below was sequenced from the same sample in a study of blood T cells in healthy people across ages. Then a second PCR, running about 7 to 11 cycles, was carried out with a sample-barcoded 5' primer and a J-beta primer mix. TCRdb called the 5' RACE reads again in MiXCR, with one record for every CDR3 protein. The table lists roughly 900,000 distinct CDR3 sequences, about 28% of them singletons. The sample was blood. These TCRs come from a woman older than 75 in good health.

Comments on this clonotype: This may be a read error, as it is one base from a much larger clone. The V and J genes are TRBV7-9 and TRBJ2-3; D gene ambiguous. Trimming cost V 7 bases and J 0 bases, with 14 bases left between them. CDR3 length: 15 amino acids. The germline gives CDR1 SEHNR, CDR2 FQNEAQ (reference sequence). The CDR3 spells CASTISGSSTDTQYF. CDR3 nucleotides: TGTGCCAGCACTATTTCCGGGTCTAGCACAGATACGCAGTATTTT.

Only a few counts were recorded for this clonotype. This chain connects TRBV7-2 to TRBJ1-5; D perhaps matches TRBD1 (5 bases). V shed 2 bases and J shed 3 bases, with 20 bases lying between them. The CDR3 loop spans 18 amino acids. Per the germline V gene, CDR1 is SGHTA and CDR2 is FQGNSA. The CDR3 sequence is CASSLRSGEGLHNQPQHF. The CDR3, as DNA: TGTGCCAGCAGCTTAAGGTCAGGAGAGGGGTTACACAATCAGCCCCAGCATTTT.

The V gene is TRBV3-1, the J gene TRBJ1-2, with unresolved D. The CDR3 covers 16 residues. Trimming removed 3 bases at V and 0 bases at J, with 14 bases between. CDR1 LGHDT and CDR2 YNNKEL come from the germline V gene (reference sequence). CDR3 residues: CASSQWGVGTNYGYTF. The DNA for the CDR3 is TGTGCCAGCAGCCAGTGGGGAGTCGGAACTAACTATGGCTACACCTTC.

The chain combines TRBV5-1 with TRBJ2-7; either TRBD1 or TRBD2 may supply D (5 bases each). Germline CDR1 is SGHRS and CDR2 is YFSETQ. Trimming removed 4 bases at V and 0 bases at J, with 14 bases between. There are 15 residues in the CDR3. CDR3 DNA sequence: TGCGCCAGCAGCATAAGGGACCGGAGCTCCTACGAGCAGTACTTC. It codes for CASSIRDRSSYEQYF.

This clonotype was seen a single time. A clone one base away is much larger, so this may be a read error. The chain links TRBV6-6 to TRBJ2-2; D is perhaps TRBD1 or TRBD2 (5 bases each). CDR3 length equals 12 residues. Germline values: CDR1 MNHNY, CDR2 SVGAGI (reference sequence). CDR3 loop: CASSQGAGERFF. In DNA, the CDR3 is TGTGCCAGCAGCCAGGGAGCCGGGGAGCGGTTTTTT.

The sample holds a few counts of this clonotype. The chain uses TRBV16 and TRBJ1-6, with 12 bases that match TRBD1. The CDR3 has 14 residues. V lost 2 bases to trimming and J lost 14 bases; unmatched junction nucleotides: 4. Germline CDR1 KGHSY, CDR2 FQNENV. This CDR3 is CASSQLGQGAALHF. In nucleotides, the CDR3 is TGTGCCAGCAGCCAACTGGGACAGGGGGCAGCCCTCCACTTT.

The rearrangement links TRBV5-1 to TRBJ2-6, with TRBD1 as a possible D gene (6 bases). The germline V and J ends were trimmed by 4 bases and 0 bases, with 11 bases remaining between them. This CDR3 contains 16 residues. CDR1 SGHRS and CDR2 YFSETQ come from the germline V gene. CDR3 residues: CASSVGQNSGANVLTF. The CDR3 nucleotides read TGCGCCAGCAGCGTCGGACAGAACTCTGGGGCCAACGTCCTGACTTTC.

The V gene is TRBV20-1, the J gene TRBJ2-7, with a possible D match to TRBD2 (5 bases). Deletions cut 1 base from V and 0 bases from J, with 16 bases between. Germline V gene lookup returns CDR1 DFQATT and CDR2 SNEGSKA (reference sequence). The CDR3 extends over 16 amino acids. The CDR3 loop reads CSARAMAGPRSYEQYF. CDR3 nucleotide sequence: TGCAGTGCTAGAGCAATGGCGGGTCCCCGCTCCTACGAGCAGTACTTC.

This clonotype turned up a few times. The chain couples TRBV10-1 to TRBJ1-5, with 7 nucleotides matching TRBD1. The CDR3 covers 16 residues. Trimming cost V 6 bases and J 4 bases; bases outside gene matches: 12. Germline lookup yields CDR1 WNHNN and CDR2 SYGVQD (reference sequence). CDR3 amino acids: CASSTRDRVLNQPQHF. DNA of the CDR3: TGCGCCAGCAGCACCCGCGACAGGGTCCTTAATCAGCCCCAGCATTTT.

The J gene is TRBJ2-7, the V gene TRBV20-1; 8 bases fit TRBD2. The V and J ends lost 5 bases and 5 bases, in that order; junction bases with no gene match: 5. The CDR3 runs 12 residues. In germline, CDR1 is DFQATT, CDR2 SNEGSKA (reference sequence). The CDR3 region has the DNA TGCAGTGCTTTAGGACTAGCAAACGAGCAGTACTTC. Its protein is CSALGLANEQYF.

This clonotype was picked up many times. This chain links TRBV6-2 or TRBV6-3 with TRBJ2-1, with D hard to call. The CDR3 length is 14 residues. Germline V gene sequence: CDR1 MNHEY, CDR2 SVGEGT. The V end lost 6 bases, the J end lost 3 bases, and 12 bases lay between the germline ends. The chain's CDR3 is CASRTTLDYNEQFF. CDR3 in DNA: TGTGCCAGCAGAACCACCCTGGACTACAATGAGCAGTTCTTC.

There are many counts of this clonotype. The chain couples TRBV20-1 to TRBJ2-5, with D possibly TRBD2 on 7 matching bases. The CDR3 sequence is 15 residues long. The germline V and J ends were trimmed by 6 bases and 5 bases, with 22 bases remaining between them. CDR1 is DFQATT, CDR2 SNEGSKA, per germline (reference sequence). The CDR3 DNA is TGCAGTGCGATGGCTGGGGGGGGGGCCCCGGAGACCCAGTACTTC. Its protein is CSAMAGGGAPETQYF.

Comments on this clonotype: This may come from a read error, since a much larger clone is one base off. The chain joins TRBV20-1 to TRBJ2-5, with D possibly being TRBD1 or TRBD2 (6 bases each). From germline, CDR1 is DFQATT and CDR2 SNEGSKA (reference sequence). The CDR3 sequence is 14 residues long. Deletions cut 3 bases from V and 11 bases from J, with 22 bases between. CDR3 amino acids: CSASMGAIPGEQYF. The CDR3 DNA follows: TGCAGTGCTAGTATGGGGGCGATACCGGGGGAGCAGTACTTC.

This clonotype appeared a few times. The chain recombines TRBV3-1 with TRBJ1-6; 7 nucleotides match TRBD1. Germline V gene sequence: CDR1 LGHDT, CDR2 YNNKEL (reference sequence). This CDR3 has 14 residues. With V trimmed by 5 bases and J by 7 bases, 5 bases remained unmatched. The CDR3 is CASSTTGKNSPLHF. CDR3 DNA sequence: TGTGCCAGCAGCACGACAGGGAAGAATTCACCCCTCCACTTT.

This clonotype was seen at least ten times. The chain couples TRBV9 to TRBJ2-1, with D perhaps TRBD1 or TRBD2 (6 bases each). This CDR3 is 13 amino acids long. The germline V gene has CDR1 SGDLS and CDR2 YYNGEE. Between the trimmed V and J ends, which lost 0 bases and 9 bases, there was a span of 10 bases. CDR3 nucleotides: TGTGCCAGCAGCGTAGGTGGGGGGCCTGAGCAGTTCTTC. It translates to CASSVGGGPEQFF.

This clonotype came up many times. J is TRBJ2-3 and V is TRBV7-2; TRBD2 matches 8 bases. Germline values: CDR1 SGHTA, CDR2 FQGNSA. There are 14 residues in the CDR3. With V trimmed by 8 bases and J by 8 bases, 12 bases remained unmatched. The CDR3 region is CASLTSGPWGTQYF. The CDR3, as DNA: TGTGCCAGCTTAACTAGCGGACCCTGGGGTACGCAGTATTTT.

This clonotype was detected ten times or more. Here the CDR3 DNA reads TGTGCCAGCAGCTTAGGAGGACTAGCGAGAGAGACCCAGTACTTC. Protein product: CASSLGGLARETQYF. V and J are TRBV7-2 and TRBJ2-5; 9 bases align to TRBD2. The CDR3 has 15 residues. Losses at the gene ends were 1 base for V and 4 bases for J; bases not matched to a gene: 4. Looked up from germline, CDR1 is SGHTA and CDR2 is FQGNSA.

This clonotype was counted at least ten times. The chain is built from TRBV7-6 and TRBJ2-3; 7 bases agree with TRBD2. Per germline, CDR1 SGHVS and CDR2 FNYEAQ. J lost 9 bases, V lost 6 bases, and 12 bases had no gene match. The CDR3 sequence is 14 residues long. The CDR3 nucleotides are TGTGCCAGCAGGGAGCTAGCGGAGGTAGGGACGCAGTATTTT. Encoded protein: CASRELAEVGTQYF. Filled out from reference TRBV7-6 and TRBJ2-3, the complete variable domain reads GAGVSQSPRYKVTKRGQDVALRCDPISGHVSLYWYRQALGQGPEFLTYFNYEAQQDKSGLPNDRFSAERPEGSISTLTIQRTEQRDSAMYRCASRELAEVGTQYFGPGTRLTVL.